This T cell receptor (beta chain) is from a study of T cell responses to AZD1222 COVID-19 vaccine. About this clone: The antigen remains unidentified.

Study outcomes and limitations: Spike-specific TCR depth and breadth grew after two AZD1222 doses. Most donors were white British and more were female, and clonal diversity was possibly underestimated. The number of AZD1222 recipients seropositive at baseline was only five or six.

The CDR3 is 16 residues long. Germline CDR1 and CDR2: SGHTA and FQGTGA. The J segment lost 9 bases and the V segment lost 2 bases, leaving 5 bases of the junction unmatched. Assay: immunoSEQ multiplex PCR; the TCRdb copy retains only in-frame clones and omits some. The data contain 110,000 to 150,000 clones, around 87% of them singletons. The gene calls are TRBV7-3 and TRBJ2-1; 15 bases fit TRBD2. The specimen was peripheral blood, collected on day 0 of AZD1222 vaccination. The source is an adult in good health. The CDR3, as DNA: TGTGCCAGCAGCTTAGGGACTAGCGGGAGGTTGGGTGAGCAGTTCTTC. It specifies CASSLGTSGRLGEQFF. The full variable domain, completed using reference TRBV7-3 and TRBJ2-1, is GAGVSQTPSNKVTEKGKYVELRCDPISGHTALYWYRQSLGQGPEFLIYFQGTGAADDSGLPNDRFFAVRPEGSVSTLKIQRTERGDSAVYLCASSLGTSGRLGEQFFGPGTRLTVL.